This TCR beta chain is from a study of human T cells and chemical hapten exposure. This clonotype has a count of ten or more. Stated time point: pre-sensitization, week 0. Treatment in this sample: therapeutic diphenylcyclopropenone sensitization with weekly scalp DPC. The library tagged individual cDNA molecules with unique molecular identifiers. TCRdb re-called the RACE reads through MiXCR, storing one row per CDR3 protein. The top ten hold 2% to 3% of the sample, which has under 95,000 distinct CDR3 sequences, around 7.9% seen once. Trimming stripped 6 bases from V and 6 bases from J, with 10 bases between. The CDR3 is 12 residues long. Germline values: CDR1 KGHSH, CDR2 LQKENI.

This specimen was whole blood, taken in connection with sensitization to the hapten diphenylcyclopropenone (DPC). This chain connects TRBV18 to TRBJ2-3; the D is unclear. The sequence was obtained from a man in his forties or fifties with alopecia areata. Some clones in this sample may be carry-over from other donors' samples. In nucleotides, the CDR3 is TGTGCCAGCTCTTCAGCGTCGGATACGCAGTATTTT. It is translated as CASSSASDTQYF. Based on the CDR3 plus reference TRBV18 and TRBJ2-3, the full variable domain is NAGVMQNPRHLVRRRGQEARLRCSPMKGHSHVYWYRQLPEEGLKFMVYLQKENIIDESGMPKERFSAEFPKEGPSILRIQQVVRGDSAAYFCASSSASDTQYFGPGTRLTVL.